One sample yielded the 5 T cell receptor beta chains listed below, sequenced in a study of cytotoxic CD8 clonotypes in ibrutinib-treated CLL. The method was immunoSEQ multiplex PCR; TCRdb's version includes in-frame clones alone and lacks a portion of them. Here the sample spans about 57,000 clones, 50% to 70% being singletons. The specimen comprised PBMCs, sampled after 24 months of ibrutinib treatment. The source of these receptors is a human donor with chronic lymphocytic leukemia.

The genes are TRBV5-1 and TRBJ1-2, with 10 nucleotides matching TRBD1. The ends lost 0 bases at V and 3 bases at J; junction bases unmatched: 5. This CDR3 has 16 amino acids. The germline CDR1 and CDR2 sequences are SGHRS and YFSETQ. CDR3 bases: TGCGCCAGCAGCTTGGGATTGGGGACAGGGGACTATGGCTACACCTTC. Translation: CASSLGLGTGDYGYTF. The full variable domain, rest sourced from reference TRBV5-1 and TRBJ1-2, is KAGVTQTPRYLIKTRGQQVTLSCSPISGHRSVSWYQQTPGQGLQFLFEYFSETQRNKGNFPGRFSGRQFSNSRSEMNVSTLELGDSALYLCASSLGLGTGDYGYTFGSGTRLTVV.

V is TRBV6-4 and J is TRBJ2-2; 7 nucleotides agree with TRBD2. CDR3 length: 16 residues. CDR1 is MRHNA, CDR2 SNTAGT, per germline. The V and J ends lost 3 bases and 5 bases, in that order; junction bases with no gene match: 9. CDR3 region: CASSEQAAGNTGELFF. CDR3 in DNA: TGTGCCAGCAGTGAACAGGCAGCGGGAAATACCGGGGAGCTGTTTTTT.

The chain recombines TRBV2 with TRBJ2-5; the D gene is possibly TRBD2 (5 bases). CDR3 length equals 13 residues. Trimming cost V 6 bases and J 5 bases, with 13 bases left between them. The germline CDR1 and CDR2 sequences are SNHLY and FYNNEI. CDR3 sequence: CASRLGLKETQYF. As DNA, the CDR3 is TGTGCCAGCAGATTAGGACTTAAGGAGACCCAGTACTTC.

The chain is built from TRBV28 and TRBJ1-2; D not certain. The CDR3 is 15 residues long. Germline V CDR1 and CDR2: MDHEN, SYDVKM. V lost 10 bases and J lost 4, with 22 bases in between. The CDR3 DNA follows: TGTGCCACCTTACCGACCGGCCGCATCGTCTATGGCTACACCTTC. It is translated as CATLPTGRIVYGYTF.

The V gene is TRBV7-2, the J gene TRBJ2-5; TRBD2 aligns across 8 bases. The CDR3 has 15 amino acids. The germline CDR1 and CDR2 sequences are SGHTA and FQGNSA. The ends lost 1 base at V and 5 bases at J; junction bases unmatched: 6. This CDR3 is CASSLELAVWETQYF. The DNA for the CDR3 is TGTGCCAGCAGCTTAGAACTAGCGGTTTGGGAGACCCAGTACTTC.